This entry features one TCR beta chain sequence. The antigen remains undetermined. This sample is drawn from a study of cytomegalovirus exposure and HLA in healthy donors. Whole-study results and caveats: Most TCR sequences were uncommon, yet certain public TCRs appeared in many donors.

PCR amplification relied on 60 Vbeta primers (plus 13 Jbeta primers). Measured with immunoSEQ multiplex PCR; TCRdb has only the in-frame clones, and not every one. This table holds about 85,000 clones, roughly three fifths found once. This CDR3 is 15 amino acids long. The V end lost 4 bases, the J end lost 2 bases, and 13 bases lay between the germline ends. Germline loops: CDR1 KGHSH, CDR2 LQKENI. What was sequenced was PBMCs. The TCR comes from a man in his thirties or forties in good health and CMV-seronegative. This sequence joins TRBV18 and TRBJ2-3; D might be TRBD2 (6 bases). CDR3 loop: CASSLRDGNTDTQYF. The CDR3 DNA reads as TGTGCCAGCTCACTGCGGGACGGGAACACAGATACGCAGTATTTT.